Following are 14 T cell receptor beta chains from one sample sequenced in a study of shared clonotypes between healthy human individuals. TCRdb keeps only in-frame clones here, not all; method: immunoSEQ multiplex PCR. The profile covers about 1.1 million clones, with 77% appearing a single time and about 0.89% taken by the ten largest. Sequencing was done on a sample of memory CD4+ T cells from PBMCs. Subset here: CD45RA-negative fraction. The receptors here all came from a man aged 18 to 30 in good health. Some clones in this sample may be carry-over from other donors' samples.

This clone was recorded once. V is TRBV4-1 and J is TRBJ2-6, with 10 bases matching TRBD1. V shed 3 bases, J shed 4 bases, and the junction held 15 bases outside the gene matches. CDR1 and CDR2 from the germline V gene are MGHRA and YSYEKL. There are 20 residues in the CDR3. DNA of the CDR3: TGCGCCAGCAGCCAGGAACCGACAGGGGGCTCCCTATTGGGGGCCAACGTCCTGACTTTC. Translation: CASSQEPTGGSLLGANVLTF.

The rearrangement links TRBV5-1 to TRBJ1-4; TRBD1 aligns across 7 bases. The length of the CDR3 is 16 residues. The V and J ends lost 5 bases and 0 bases, in that order; junction bases with no gene match: 7. In germline, CDR1 is SGHRS, CDR2 YFSETQ. The CDR3 DNA reads TGCGCCAGCAGTGCGGGACAGACTGCAACTAATGAAAAACTGTTTTTT. Residues: CASSAGQTATNEKLFF.

This chain joins TRBV15 and TRBJ2-5, with D unclear. Trimming removed 0 bases from V and 3 bases from J, with 2 bases in between. This CDR3 region has 12 residues. Germline CDR1 reads LNHNV; CDR2 reads YYDKDF (reference sequence). The DNA of the CDR3 is TGTGCCACCAGCAGAGAGAAAGAGACCCAGTACTTC. As protein: CATSREKETQYF.

The chain is built from TRBV7-8 and TRBJ1-1; D is ambiguous. The CDR3 has 13 amino acids. CDR1 and CDR2 from the germline V gene are SGHVS and FQNEAQ. V was pared by 0 bases and J by 4 bases, with 6 bases between. CDR3 amino acids: CASSLARGTEAFF. The CDR3 DNA follows: TGTGCCAGCAGCTTAGCGCGCGGCACTGAAGCTTTCTTT.

This rearrangement joins TRBV9 to TRBJ2-1; D is uncertain. Germline V gene sequence: CDR1 SGDLS, CDR2 YYNGEE. The V gene lost 3 bases and the J gene lost 7 bases, with 14 bases spanning the gap. There are 14 residues in the CDR3. The CDR3 DNA sequence: TGTGCCAGCAGCGCGGCGCCAGGTGGGAATGAGCAGTTCTTC. The encoded protein is CASSAAPGGNEQFF.

As concerns this clone: A read error is likely here: a far larger clone is one base away. The rearrangement joins TRBV5-1 to TRBJ1-2, with D maybe TRBD1 (6 bases). Germline V gene lookup returns CDR1 SGHRS and CDR2 YFSETQ. This CDR3 spans 15 amino acids. Trimming cost V 5 bases and J 8 bases, with 22 bases left between them. The CDR3 coding sequence is TGCGCCAGCAGTCCGTTGGGCGCAGGGGCTTACGGCTACACCTTC. Amino acid sequence: CASSPLGAGAYGYTF. Full variable domain (outside the CDR3, taken from reference TRBV5-1 and TRBJ1-2): KAGVTQTPRYLIKTRGQQVTLSCSPISGHRSVSWYQQTPGQGLQFLFEYFSETQRNKGNFPGRFSGRQFSNSRSEMNVSTLELGDSALYLCASSPLGAGAYGYTFGSGTRLTVV.

This chain uses TRBV10-3 with TRBJ1-5; 10 bases fit TRBD1. This CDR3 is 16 amino acids long. Germline V CDR1 and CDR2: ENHRY, SYGVKD. Trimming removed 2 bases from V and 1 base from J; junction bases left unmatched: 2. CDR3 protein: CAISEPGQGSNQPQHF. The CDR3 DNA sequence: TGTGCCATCAGTGAGCCGGGACAGGGGAGCAATCAGCCCCAGCATTTT.

This clone was recorded a few times. The V call is TRBV7-9, the J call TRBJ1-3, with D uncertain. Germline V gene data show CDR1 as SEHNR and CDR2 as FQNEAQ (reference sequence). This CDR3 comprises 12 residues. The germline V and J ends were trimmed by 9 bases and 0 bases, with 6 bases remaining between them. CDR3 protein: CARGNSGNTIYF. In DNA, the CDR3 is TGTGCCAGAGGCAACTCTGGAAACACCATATATTTT.

This rearrangement joins TRBV7-3 to TRBJ1-1, with unresolved D. The CDR3 runs to 12 residues. Germline V gives CDR1 SGHTA, CDR2 FQGTGA. Trimming took 5 bases from V and 8 from J, leaving 12 bases between them. This chain's CDR3 is CASSPQASEAFF. The CDR3 DNA reads as TGTGCCAGCAGCCCCCAGGCGTCGGAAGCTTTCTTT. The whole variable domain, remainder taken from reference TRBV7-3 and TRBJ1-1, is GAGVSQTPSNKVTEKGKYVELRCDPISGHTALYWYRQSLGQGPEFLIYFQGTGAADDSGLPNDRFFAVRPEGSVSTLKIQRTERGDSAVYLCASSPQASEAFFGQGTRLTVV.

V is TRBV7-6 and J is TRBJ1-1, with D perhaps TRBD1 (6 bases). V dropped 5 bases and J dropped 11 bases, with 18 bases sitting between them. The length of the CDR3 is 13 residues. Germline CDR1 reads SGHVS; CDR2 reads FNYEAQ. The CDR3 DNA reads TGTGCCAGCAGCGCCCCCGGACAGCTTTCGGCTTTCTTT. This gives the protein CASSAPGQLSAFF.

The chain links TRBV9 to TRBJ2-3; 7 nucleotides match TRBD1. CDR1 is SGDLS and CDR2 is YYNGEE in the germline V gene. Trimming cost V 0 bases and J 2 bases; bases outside gene matches: 3. CDR3 length: 15 residues. The CDR3 here is CASSVVGQITDTQYF. The CDR3 DNA reads TGTGCCAGCAGCGTAGTGGGACAGATCACAGATACGCAGTATTTT.

The sample holds a few counts of this clone. The chain couples TRBV10-3 to TRBJ1-4; 7 bases align to TRBD1. The germline V gene encodes CDR1 ENHRY and CDR2 SYGVKD. The CDR3 runs 14 residues. J lost 8 bases, V lost 3 bases, and 6 bases had no gene match. This CDR3 is CAISDGQATEKLFF. In nucleotides, the CDR3 is TGTGCCATCAGTGACGGACAGGCCACAGAAAAACTGTTTTTT.

With regard to this clone: One end of the junction does not line up with germline, which may come from a read error. The rearrangement joins TRBV7-2 to TRBJ2-7, with 10 positions matching TRBD1. The CDR3 length is 12 residues. The germline V gene encodes CDR1 SGHTA and CDR2 FQGNSA. In nucleotides, the CDR3 is TGTGCCAGCAGCTACGGGACAGGGGCCCAGAACTTC. It is translated as CASSYGTGAQNF. The whole variable domain, remainder taken from reference TRBV7-2 and TRBJ2-7, is GAGVSQSPSNKVTEKGKDVELRCDPISGHTALYWYRQSLGQGLEFLIYFQGNSAPDKSGLPSDRFSAERTGGSVSTLTIQRTQQEDSAVYLCASSYGTGAQNFGPGTRLTVT.

As to this clone: This sample also contains other DNA sequences that code for the same CDR3. The chain carries TRBV27 and TRBJ2-7, with a possible D match to TRBD2 (6 bases). V lost 3 bases and J lost 0, with 9 bases in between. This CDR3 spans 14 amino acids. Looked up from germline, CDR1 is MNHEY and CDR2 is SMNVEV (reference sequence). CDR3 loop: CASSLVGGSYEQYF. The CDR3 DNA reads TGTGCCAGCAGTTTGGTGGGGGGCTCCTACGAGCAGTACTTC.